These 26 T cell receptor beta chains originate from one sample sequenced in a study of T cells in narcolepsy. Sequenced by immunoSEQ multiplex PCR; TCRdb stores in-frame clones only, minus some. This table holds under 35,000 clones, 70% to 80% found once. Material for sequencing was CD45RA- memory CD4+ T cells from PBMCs. These receptor sequences come from a human donor with narcolepsy.

This clone has just a few counts. This sequence joins TRBV30 and TRBJ2-7; 10 bases line up with TRBD2. CDR3 length: 13 residues. Unmatched junction bases numbered 2, after V lost 3 bases and J lost 3 bases. Germline V gives CDR1 GTSNPN, CDR2 SVGIG (reference sequence). CDR3 DNA: TGTGCCTGGAGGGCTAGCGGGAGCTACGAGCAGTACTTC. Its protein is CAWRASGSYEQYF. The whole variable domain, remainder taken from reference TRBV30 and TRBJ2-7, is SQTIHQWPATLVQPVGSPLSLECTVEGTSNPNLYWYRQAAGRGLQLLFYSVGIGQISSEVPQNLSASRPQDRQFILSSKKLLLSDSGFYLCAWRASGSYEQYFGPGTRLTVT.

The chain is built from TRBV28 and TRBJ1-1, with D unclear. V was cut by 2 bases and J by 0 bases, with 7 bases left in between. Germline lookup yields CDR1 MDHEN and CDR2 SYDVKM. The CDR3 runs 14 residues. The CDR3 loop reads CASSLGSVNTEAFF. The DNA for the CDR3 is TGTGCCAGCAGTTTAGGTTCAGTGAACACTGAAGCTTTCTTT.

V usage is TRBV6-1 and J usage is TRBJ1-6, with 8 bases aligning to TRBD1. The CDR3 contains 15 residues. Germline CDR1 reads MNHNS; CDR2 reads SASEGT. Trimming removed 6 bases from V and 10 bases from J; junction bases left unmatched: 11. CDR3 protein: CASRTGTGRESPLHF. The CDR3 DNA reads TGTGCCAGCAGAACCGGGACAGGACGTGAGTCACCCCTCCACTTT.

The chain recombines TRBV10-2 with TRBJ1-1, with D possibly matching TRBD1 (6 bases). The CDR3 contains 15 residues. V was pared by 3 bases and J by 6 bases, with 17 bases between. The germline V gene has CDR1 WSHSY and CDR2 SAAADI. The CDR3 sequence is CASSDIHRAGAEAFF. CDR3 DNA: TGCGCCAGCAGTGACATTCACAGGGCGGGCGCTGAAGCTTTCTTT.

The chain couples TRBV19 to TRBJ1-6, with a possible D match to TRBD1 (5 bases). V was cut by 3 bases and J by 7 bases, with 10 bases left in between. The CDR3 is 14 residues long. From germline, CDR1 is LNHDA and CDR2 SQIVND (reference sequence). The CDR3 region has the DNA TGTGCCAGTAGTATTGGACAACCGAATTCACCCCTCCACTTT. Protein sequence: CASSIGQPNSPLHF.

The rearrangement links TRBV11-2 to TRBJ2-7; D remains unclear. CDR1 SGHAT and CDR2 FQNNGV come from the germline V gene. V lost 0 bases and J 3 bases, leaving 12 bases between the germline ends. The CDR3 has 15 residues. The CDR3 sequence: CASSLDKGPYYEQYF. The CDR3, as DNA: TGTGCCAGCAGCTTAGATAAAGGACCATACTACGAGCAGTACTTC.

The V and J genes are TRBV29-1 and TRBJ1-2; D is undetermined. Germline CDR1 reads SQVTM; CDR2 reads ANQGSEA. Trimming took 4 bases from V and 2 from J, leaving 8 bases between them. This CDR3 contains 12 residues. The DNA for the CDR3 is TGCAGCGTTGTTTCGGCGAACTATGGCTACACCTTC. Protein: CSVVSANYGYTF.

The CDR3 reads CASSLYSGAFSSTDTQYF. The DNA of the CDR3 is TGCGCCAGCAGCTTGTATAGCGGGGCCTTCTCTAGCACAGATACGCAGTATTTT. The chain combines TRBV5-1 with TRBJ2-3, with 8 bases aligning to TRBD2. Germline values: CDR1 SGHRS, CDR2 YFSETQ. V lost 1 base, J lost 0 bases, and 10 bases stayed unmatched. The CDR3 runs to 18 residues.

This chain joins TRBV7-2 and TRBJ2-7; 7 nucleotides match TRBD2. The CDR3 extends over 14 amino acids. Germline V lookup: CDR1 SGHTA, CDR2 FQGNSA. The trim removed 2 bases at V and 4 bases at J, leaving 5 bases unmatched. The CDR3 DNA follows: TGTGCCAGCAGCTTACAGACTAGCAGATACGAGCAGTACTTC. Residues: CASSLQTSRYEQYF.

The chain carries TRBV7-9 and TRBJ2-5; 10 bases align to TRBD2. The CDR3 runs 16 residues. After removal of 0 bases from V and 4 bases from J, the junction contained 5 bases not matched to a gene. Germline assignment: CDR1 SEHNR and CDR2 FQNEAQ (reference sequence). CDR3 amino acids: CASSLAASGRGETQYF. In DNA, the CDR3 is TGTGCCAGCAGCTTAGCGGCTAGCGGGAGAGGAGAGACCCAGTACTTC.

This chain uses TRBV5-4 with TRBJ2-7; TRBD2 matches 7 bases. This CDR3 contains 14 residues. The V gene end was trimmed by 3 bases and the J gene end by 3 bases; junction bases not matched to a gene: 6. Germline CDR1 and CDR2: SGHNT and YYREEE (reference sequence). CDR3 bases: TGTGCCAGCAGCTCCACCGGGACTAACTACGAGCAGTACTTC. Translating gives CASSSTGTNYEQYF.

The chain combines TRBV28 with TRBJ1-2; tentative D call: TRBD1 (5 bases). Germline values: CDR1 MDHEN, CDR2 SYDVKM. The CDR3 totals 14 residues. Trimming shortened V by 6 bases and J by 8 bases, and 19 bases separated the two germline ends. The DNA for the CDR3 is TGTGCCAGCAGCTACCGGGACGCCCGTCCGGGCTACACCTTC. It encodes CASSYRDARPGYTF.

The chain is built from TRBV28 and TRBJ2-1; 11 bases line up with TRBD2. The CDR3 contains 16 residues. Germline V gene sequence: CDR1 MDHEN, CDR2 SYDVKM. J lost 4 bases, V lost 1 base, and 3 bases had no gene match. The CDR3 DNA is TGTGCCAGCAGTTTATACCTAGCGGGGGGATACAATGAGCAGTTCTTC. It yields the protein CASSLYLAGGYNEQFF. The full variable domain, with the rest looked up from reference TRBV28 and TRBJ2-1, is DVKVTQSSRYLVKRTGEKVFLECVQDMDHENMFWYRQDPGLGLRLIYFSYDVKMKEKGDIPEGYSVSREKKERFSLILESASTNQTSMYLCASSLYLAGGYNEQFFGPGTRLTVL.

The gene calls are TRBV5-6 and TRBJ2-5, with TRBD1 matching over 12 bases. Germline loops: CDR1 SGHDT, CDR2 YYEEEE. There are 16 residues in the CDR3. Trimming at V came to 1 base and at J to 5 bases, leaving 6 bases not matched to a gene. CDR3 region: CASSLWDRGLTETQYF. CDR3 nucleotide sequence: TGTGCCAGCAGCTTGTGGGACAGGGGGCTTACGGAGACCCAGTACTTC.

The chain couples TRBV6-1 to TRBJ2-5, with D possibly matching TRBD1 (6 bases). Trimming stripped 4 bases from V and 4 bases from J, with 16 bases between. The CDR3 extends over 15 amino acids. Germline V gene sequence: CDR1 MNHNS, CDR2 SASEGT. This CDR3 is CASSGIRGRGETQYF. CDR3 DNA sequence: TGTGCCAGCAGTGGAATCAGGGGAAGGGGAGAGACCCAGTACTTC.

This sequence joins TRBV6-5 and TRBJ2-2; 11 nucleotides line up with TRBD2. The CDR3 is made up of 16 amino acids. The germline gives CDR1 MNHEY, CDR2 SVGAGI. V dropped 0 bases and J dropped 5; count of bases not matched to a gene: 2. CDR3 sequence reads: CASSYSGLAVTGELFF. The CDR3 nucleotides are TGTGCCAGCAGTTACTCGGGACTAGCGGTTACCGGGGAGCTGTTTTTT.

A remark on this clone: At one of its ends the junction is not consistent with the germline gene, which may arise from a read error. This specimen includes other DNA sequences encoding the same CDR3. CDR3: CASSVDGLSTYNEQFF. The CDR3, as DNA: TGTGCCAGTAGCGTGGATGGACTCTCGACCTACAATGAGCAGTTCTTC. V gene TRBV9 combines with J gene TRBJ2-1; D perhaps matches TRBD2 (5 bases). The germline V gene encodes CDR1 SGDLS and CDR2 YYNGEE. The CDR3 has 16 amino acids.

The chain is built from TRBV6-6 and TRBJ1-2; D is unclear. This CDR3 has 14 residues. The V gene's germline CDR1 is MNHNY and CDR2 SVGAGI (reference sequence). Trimming removed 6 bases from V and 1 base from J, with 12 bases in between. The chain's CDR3 is CASRRGSDNYGYTF. CDR3 coding DNA: TGTGCCAGCAGAAGAGGGAGCGATAACTATGGCTACACCTTC.

The chain joins TRBV7-9 to TRBJ1-2; unclear D gene. This CDR3 spans 12 amino acids. Germline lookup yields CDR1 SEHNR and CDR2 FQNEAQ (reference sequence). V gave up 1 base and J gave up 8 bases, with 8 bases separating them. CDR3 sequence: CASSLDRVGYTF. CDR3 in DNA: TGTGCCAGCAGCTTAGACCGGGTAGGCTACACCTTC.

The chain joins TRBV7-9 to TRBJ2-3; 7 bases map to TRBD2. The V gene's germline CDR1 is SEHNR and CDR2 FQNEAQ (reference sequence). There are 14 residues in the CDR3. With 7 bases clipped from V and 1 base from J, the junction kept 5 bases outside the gene matches. CDR3 DNA: TGTGCCAGCAAGGTCAGCGGGGGCACAGATACGCAGTATTTT. Its protein product is CASKVSGGTDTQYF.

The rearrangement uses TRBV7-8 and TRBJ2-1; the D gene is possibly TRBD2 (5 bases). V was cut by 2 bases and J by 0 bases, with 11 bases left in between. The germline CDR1 and CDR2 sequences are SGHVS and FQNEAQ. The CDR3 is made up of 16 amino acids. CDR3 nucleotide sequence: TGTGCCAGCAGCTTATTGGGGAGAGCCTCCTACAATGAGCAGTTCTTC. This sequence encodes CASSLLGRASYNEQFF. Full variable domain (outside the CDR3, taken from reference TRBV7-8 and TRBJ2-1): GAGVSQSPRYKVAKRGQDVALRCDPISGHVSLFWYQQALGQGPEFLTYFQNEAQLDKSGLPSDRFFAERPEGSVSTLKIQRTQQEDSAVYLCASSLLGRASYNEQFFGPGTRLTVL.

The genes are TRBV29-1 and TRBJ2-3, with 7 bases aligning to TRBD1. The CDR3 loop spans 11 amino acids. Germline assignment: CDR1 SQVTM and CDR2 ANQGSEA. The J segment lost 5 bases and the V segment lost 6 bases, leaving 2 bases of the junction unmatched. The CDR3 spells CSVGDRDTQYF. In DNA form, the CDR3 reads TGCAGCGTGGGGGACAGAGATACGCAGTATTTT.

The CDR3 nucleotides are TGTGCCAGCAGTTATTATGTTGAGGAGACCCAGTACTTC. This encodes CASSYYVEETQYF. The gene calls are TRBV6-1 and TRBJ2-5, with D uncertain. Germline CDR1 is MNHNS and CDR2 is SASEGT. The CDR3 has 13 amino acids. V lost 5 bases and J lost 5, with 12 bases in between.

The CDR3 loop reads CASSQGSTDTQYF. The CDR3, as DNA: TGTGCCAGCAGCCAGGGTAGCACAGATACGCAGTATTTT. The chain is built from TRBV28 and TRBJ2-3; D is possibly TRBD1 (5 bases). CDR1 is MDHEN, CDR2 SYDVKM, per germline. This CDR3 region has 13 residues. The V end was cut by 6 bases, the J end by 0 bases, with 7 bases between.

The V gene is TRBV12-5, the J gene TRBJ2-5; possibly TRBD2 for D (5 bases). V lost 0 bases, J lost 4 bases, and 18 bases lay in between. CDR1 is LGHNT and CDR2 is FRNRAP in the germline V gene. This CDR3 region has 17 residues. The CDR3 region is CASGLVTNRDVGETQYF. The DNA for the CDR3 is TGTGCTAGTGGTTTGGTCACCAACCGGGATGTTGGAGAGACCCAGTACTTC.

This chain joins TRBV11-2 and TRBJ1-1; D gene unclear. The V gene lost 8 bases and the J gene lost 11 bases, with 15 bases spanning the gap. The CDR3 is 11 residues long. Germline CDR1 is SGHAT and CDR2 is FQNNGV. CDR3 nucleotide sequence: TGTGCCAGCGCATCGAGTTCTCGCGCTTTCTTT. It codes for CASASSSRAFF.